The 22 T cell receptor beta chains in this list originate from one sample, sequenced in a study of T cells after posttransplantation cyclophosphamide. Controls had myeloablative marrow grafts with methotrexate and calcineurin inhibitor, sampled at 1 year. The method was immunoSEQ multiplex PCR; TCRdb's version includes in-frame clones alone and lacks a portion of them. The table has roughly 19,000 clones, roughly nine tenths seen once. The sequencing used PBMCs, collected approximately 370 days after allogeneic stem cell transplant with calcineurin inhibitor and methotrexate. The receptors here all came from a female patient in her 30s who received an allogeneic stem cell transplant from an unrelated donor, was CMV-positive, and had acute and chronic GVHD. A subset of T cells may come from the graft donor.

The chain uses TRBV6-5 and TRBJ2-7; D is possibly TRBD2 (6 bases). This CDR3 is built from 14 residues. The V end was cut by 2 bases, the J end by 2 bases, with 10 bases between. In germline, CDR1 is MNHEY, CDR2 SVGAGI. The CDR3 DNA follows: TGTGCCAGCAGTTACAGCCGGGGGACCTACGAGCAGTACTTC. It yields the protein CASSYSRGTYEQYF.

The V call is TRBV2, the J call TRBJ2-7; tentatively, D is TRBD2 (5 bases). Germline CDR1 is SNHLY and CDR2 is FYNNEI. The CDR3 totals 12 residues. V shed 6 bases and J shed 2 bases, with 8 bases lying between them. CDR3 loop: CASRKLAYEQYF. Here the CDR3 DNA reads TGTGCCAGCAGAAAACTAGCCTACGAGCAGTACTTC.

The chain combines TRBV29-1 with TRBJ1-2; D not certain. The CDR3 is made up of 14 amino acids. The V gene's germline CDR1 is SQVTM and CDR2 ANQGSEA. V lost 2 bases, J lost 4 bases, and 14 bases lay in between. CDR3: CSVEIPGVVYGYTF. The DNA of the CDR3 is TGCAGCGTTGAAATTCCGGGAGTCGTCTATGGCTACACCTTC.

J is TRBJ1-1 and V is TRBV5-1; D is possibly TRBD1 (6 bases). Trimming left V 2 bases short and J 5 bases short, with 19 bases between. Germline CDR1 and CDR2: SGHRS and YFSETQ. There are 16 residues in the CDR3. The CDR3 DNA follows: TGCGCCAGCAGCTTCCCGACAGGCAGCGGAAAAACTGAAGCTTTCTTT. Protein sequence: CASSFPTGSGKTEAFF.

The rearrangement uses TRBV5-5 and TRBJ1-1; 7 bases align to TRBD1. The CDR3 extends over 15 amino acids. J gave up 0 bases and V 4 bases, and 6 bases lay outside the gene matches. Germline V CDR1 and CDR2: SGHKS, YYEKEE (reference sequence). The chain's CDR3 is CASSPRQGLNTEAFF. For the CDR3, the DNA is TGTGCCAGCAGCCCTCGACAGGGTTTGAACACTGAAGCTTTCTTT.

This clone has just one count. This sequence joins TRBV2 and TRBJ2-7; 8 bases line up with TRBD1. The junction had 5 bases not matched to a gene; V was cut back by 3 bases and J by 1 base. Germline lookup yields CDR1 SNHLY and CDR2 FYNNEI. CDR3 size: 15 residues. The CDR3 region has the DNA TGTGCCAGCAGTGAGGACAGGGAATTTTCCTACGAGCAGTACGTC. This gives the protein CASSEDREFSYEQYV.

This chain links TRBV2 with TRBJ2-2, with 8 bases fitting TRBD1. CDR3 length: 14 amino acids. The germline V gene has CDR1 SNHLY and CDR2 FYNNEI. With 4 bases clipped from V and 7 bases from J, the junction kept 5 bases outside the gene matches. The DNA of the CDR3 is TGTGCCAGCAGTGTGAGACAGGGGAACGGGGAGCTGTTTTTT. Its translation: CASSVRQGNGELFF.

This rearrangement joins TRBV29-1 to TRBJ1-1; no definite D call. The ends were cut back, 4 bases at V and 1 base at J, with 16 bases in the middle. The CDR3 runs to 15 residues. Germline CDR1 and CDR2: SQVTM and ANQGSEA. The CDR3 sequence is CSVVGREDKNTEAFF. The DNA of the CDR3 is TGCAGCGTTGTCGGCCGGGAGGATAAGAACACTGAAGCTTTCTTT. Combining the CDR3 with reference TRBV29-1 and TRBJ1-1 gives the whole variable domain SAVISQKPSRDICQRGTSLTIQCQVDSQVTMMFWYRQQPGQSLTLIATANQGSEATYESGFVIDKFPISRPNLTFSTLTVSNMSPEDSSIYLCSVVGREDKNTEAFFGQGTRLTVV.

In the case of this clone: At the DNA level, this CDR3 is encoded by other sequences in the same sample as well. This chain joins TRBV18 and TRBJ2-1; 7 nucleotides match TRBD1. Germline values: CDR1 KGHSH, CDR2 LQKENI. The CDR3 is made up of 13 amino acids. Trimming removed 1 base from V and 8 bases from J; junction bases left unmatched: 2. The CDR3 loop reads CASSPLTGDEQFF. The CDR3 DNA reads as TGTGCCAGCTCACCACTAACAGGGGATGAGCAGTTCTTC.

About this clone itself: Different DNA sequences within this sample yield the same CDR3. This rearrangement joins TRBV11-2 to TRBJ1-1; D possibly corresponds to TRBD1 (6 bases). Germline V gives CDR1 SGHAT, CDR2 FQNNGV. The CDR3 is made up of 12 amino acids. Deletions cut 1 base from V and 10 bases from J, with 10 bases between. Here the CDR3 reads CASSLVTGRAFF. The CDR3 bases are TGTGCCAGCAGCTTAGTTACAGGGAGAGCTTTCTTT.

The chain joins TRBV5-1 to TRBJ1-1, with a possible D match to TRBD1 (5 bases). This CDR3 is built from 14 residues. CDR1 and CDR2 from the germline V gene are SGHRS and YFSETQ. Trimming took off 4 bases at V and 5 bases at J, with 15 bases between the two ends. The CDR3 bases are TGCGCCAGCAGCATGGGGGGGGGATGGACTGAAGCTTTCTTT. Protein sequence: CASSMGGGWTEAFF. Looking up the rest from reference TRBV5-1 and TRBJ1-1 gives the full variable domain: KAGVTQTPRYLIKTRGQQVTLSCSPISGHRSVSWYQQTPGQGLQFLFEYFSETQRNKGNFPGRFSGRQFSNSRSEMNVSTLELGDSALYLCASSMGGGWTEAFFGQGTRLTVV.

The chain links TRBV7-6 to TRBJ2-5; D unclear. The germline CDR1 and CDR2 sequences are SGHVS and FNYEAQ. The V end was cut by 7 bases, the J end by 5 bases, with 8 bases between. The CDR3 length is 11 residues. DNA of the CDR3: TGTGCCAGCACCCTGGGCGAGACCCAGTACTTC. This codes for CASTLGETQYF.

This chain links TRBV9 with TRBJ2-5, with TRBD2 identical over 8 bases. The CDR3 runs 15 residues. The germline CDR1 and CDR2 sequences are SGDLS and YYNGEE. Unmatched junction bases numbered 4, after V lost 1 base and J lost 2 bases. CDR3: CASSVRSGSQETQYF. CDR3 in DNA: TGTGCCAGCAGCGTAAGAAGCGGGAGTCAAGAGACCCAGTACTTC. The complete variable domain, with remaining parts taken from reference TRBV9 and TRBJ2-5, reads DSGVTQTPKHLITATGQRVTLRCSPRSGDLSVYWYQQSLDQGLQFLIQYYNGEERAKGNILERFSAQQFPDLHSELNLSSLELGDSALYFCASSVRSGSQETQYFGPGTRLLVL.

The sample holds one count of this clone. The chain carries TRBV27 and TRBJ2-5; 11 bases match TRBD2. V lost 5 bases, J lost 3 bases, and 8 bases stayed unmatched. The CDR3 runs 16 residues. Germline-derived CDR1 and CDR2 are MNHEY and SMNVEV (reference sequence). DNA of the CDR3: TGTGCCAGCAGTACGGGACTAGCGGCAGGAAAAGAGACCCAGTACTTC. Amino acid sequence: CASSTGLAAGKETQYF.

Regarding this clone: One junction end disagrees with the germline gene, perhaps due to a read error. The gene calls are TRBV9 and TRBJ2-1, with 7 bases identical to TRBD2. Germline V CDR1 and CDR2: SGDLS, YYNGEE. There are 15 residues in the CDR3. In DNA form, the CDR3 reads TGTGCCAGCAGCGTCGGCGGGAGCTCCTACAATGAGCGGTTCTTC. Protein: CASSVGGSSYNERFF.

The chain uses TRBV5-4 and TRBJ2-7; the match to TRBD1 covers 12 bases. The CDR3 consists of 17 residues. The J segment lost 2 bases and the V segment lost 3 bases, leaving 9 bases of the junction unmatched. The germline gives CDR1 SGHNT, CDR2 YYREEE (reference sequence). Written as DNA, the CDR3 is TGTGCCAGCAGCTGGGGACAGGGGGCAGGGGGTACCTACGAGCAGTACTTC. Translation: CASSWGQGAGGTYEQYF. The entire variable domain, with the rest obtained from reference TRBV5-4 and TRBJ2-7, is as follows: ETGVTQSPTHLIKTRGQQVTLRCSSQSGHNTVSWYQQALGQGPQFIFQYYREEENGRGNFPPRFSGLQFPNYSSELNVNALELDDSALYLCASSWGQGAGGTYEQYFGPGTRLTVT.

V and J are TRBV30 and TRBJ2-2, with 7 bases matching TRBD1. Trimming removed 6 bases from V and 1 base from J; junction bases left unmatched: 8. The CDR3 covers 15 residues. From germline, CDR1 is GTSNPN and CDR2 SVGIG (reference sequence). CDR3 in amino acids: CACPLRTGNTGELFF. In nucleotides, the CDR3 is TGTGCCTGCCCTCTCCGGACAGGGAACACCGGGGAGCTGTTTTTT.

This rearrangement joins TRBV19 to TRBJ1-2; 9 nucleotides match TRBD1. The CDR3 covers 16 residues. Germline V CDR1 and CDR2: LNHDA, SQIVND (reference sequence). V lost 1 base, J lost 4 bases, and 7 bases stayed unmatched. The CDR3 reads CASSIGGTGTIYGYTF. The CDR3 DNA follows: TGTGCCAGTAGTATAGGAGGGACAGGGACGATCTATGGCTACACCTTC.

This clone has a handful of counts. The chain carries TRBV9 and TRBJ2-1; D is unclear. The V gene lost 0 bases and the J gene lost 4 bases, with 8 bases spanning the gap. Germline V gene data show CDR1 as SGDLS and CDR2 as YYNGEE. CDR3 length equals 14 residues. CDR3 nucleotide sequence: TGTGCCAGCAGCGTAGATACTCAATACAATGAGCAGTTCTTC. Its translation: CASSVDTQYNEQFF.

The J gene is TRBJ2-5, the V gene TRBV10-3, with 11 bases lining up with TRBD2. Germline V CDR1 and CDR2: ENHRY, SYGVKD. The CDR3 length is 14 residues. J lost 0 bases, V lost 10 bases, and 4 bases had no gene match. Written as DNA, the CDR3 is TGTGCCACCTCGGGACTAGCGGACCAAGAGACCCAGTACTTC. The encoded protein is CATSGLADQETQYF.

The genes are TRBV6-5 and TRBJ2-7; 13 bases agree with TRBD2. V dropped 6 bases and J dropped 2; count of bases not matched to a gene: 4. Germline V gene data show CDR1 as MNHEY and CDR2 as SVGAGI. The CDR3 spans 15 residues. The CDR3 sequence is CASSETSGRAYEQYV. The CDR3 DNA sequence: TGTGCCAGCAGCGAAACTAGCGGGAGGGCCTACGAGCAGTACGTC.

The gene calls are TRBV7-9 and TRBJ2-7; TRBD1 aligns across 8 bases. The CDR3 runs 12 residues. Germline assignment: CDR1 SEHNR and CDR2 FQNEAQ (reference sequence). V shed 4 bases, J shed 8 bases, and the junction held 4 bases outside the gene matches. Here the CDR3 reads CASSSGDRQQYV. For the CDR3, the DNA is TGTGCCAGCAGCTCGGGGGACAGGCAGCAGTACGTC.